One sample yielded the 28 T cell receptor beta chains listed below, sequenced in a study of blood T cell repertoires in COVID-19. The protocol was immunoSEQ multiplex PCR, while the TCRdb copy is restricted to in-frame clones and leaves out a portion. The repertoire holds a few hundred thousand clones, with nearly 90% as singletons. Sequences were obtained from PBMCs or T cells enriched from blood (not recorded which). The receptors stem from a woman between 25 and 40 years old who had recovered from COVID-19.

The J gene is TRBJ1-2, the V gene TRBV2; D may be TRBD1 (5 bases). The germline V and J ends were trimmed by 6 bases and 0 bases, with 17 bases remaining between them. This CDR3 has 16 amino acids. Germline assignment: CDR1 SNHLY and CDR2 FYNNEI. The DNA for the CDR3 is TGTGCCAGCAGGGCTACATCAGGGCCGTCTAACTATGGCTACACCTTC. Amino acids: CASRATSGPSNYGYTF.

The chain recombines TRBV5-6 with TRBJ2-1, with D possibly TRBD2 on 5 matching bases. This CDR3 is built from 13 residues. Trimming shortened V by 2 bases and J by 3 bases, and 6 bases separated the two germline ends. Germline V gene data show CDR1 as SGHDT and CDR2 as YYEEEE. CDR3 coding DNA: TGTGCCAGCAGCTTCGGACTCTACAATGAGCAGTTCTTC. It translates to CASSFGLYNEQFF.

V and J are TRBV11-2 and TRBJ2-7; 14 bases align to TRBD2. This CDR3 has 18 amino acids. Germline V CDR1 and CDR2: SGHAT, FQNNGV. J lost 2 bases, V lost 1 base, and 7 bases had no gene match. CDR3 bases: TGTGCCAGCAGCTTAGGTCTCGGGACTAGCGGGGGACCCTACGAGCAGTACTTC. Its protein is CASSLGLGTSGGPYEQYF.

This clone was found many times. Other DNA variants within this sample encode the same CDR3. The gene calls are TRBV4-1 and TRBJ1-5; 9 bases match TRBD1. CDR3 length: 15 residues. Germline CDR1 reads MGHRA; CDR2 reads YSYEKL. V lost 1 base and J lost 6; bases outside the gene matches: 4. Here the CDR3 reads CASSQGGQGVQPQHF. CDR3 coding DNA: TGCGCCAGCAGCCAAGGGGGACAGGGAGTTCAGCCCCAGCATTTT.

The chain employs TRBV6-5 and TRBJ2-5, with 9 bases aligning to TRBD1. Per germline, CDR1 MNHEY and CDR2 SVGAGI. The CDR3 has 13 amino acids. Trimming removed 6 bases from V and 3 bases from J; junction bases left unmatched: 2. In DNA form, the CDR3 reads TGTGCCAGCAGCCGGGACAGGGAAGAGACCCAGTACTTC. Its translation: CASSRDREETQYF.

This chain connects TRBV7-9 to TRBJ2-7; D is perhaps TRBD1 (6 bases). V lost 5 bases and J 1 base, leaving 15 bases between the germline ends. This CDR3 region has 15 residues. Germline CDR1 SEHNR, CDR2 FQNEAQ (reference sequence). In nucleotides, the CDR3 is TGTGCCAGCAGCCGAACAGGGAGCGGTTCCTACGAGCAGTACTTC. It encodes CASSRTGSGSYEQYF.

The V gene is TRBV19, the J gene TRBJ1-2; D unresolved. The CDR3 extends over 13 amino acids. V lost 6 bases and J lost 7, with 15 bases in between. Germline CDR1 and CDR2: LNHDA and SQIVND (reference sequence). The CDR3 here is CASSPPGRSGYTF. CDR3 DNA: TGTGCCAGTAGCCCCCCCGGGAGAAGTGGCTACACCTTC.

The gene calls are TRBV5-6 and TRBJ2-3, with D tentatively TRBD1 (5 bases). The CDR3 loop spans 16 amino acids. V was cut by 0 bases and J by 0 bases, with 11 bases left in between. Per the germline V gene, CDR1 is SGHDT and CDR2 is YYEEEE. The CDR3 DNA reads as TGTGCCAGCAGCTTGGGACAGAAGCCTAGCACAGATACGCAGTATTTT. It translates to CASSLGQKPSTDTQYF.

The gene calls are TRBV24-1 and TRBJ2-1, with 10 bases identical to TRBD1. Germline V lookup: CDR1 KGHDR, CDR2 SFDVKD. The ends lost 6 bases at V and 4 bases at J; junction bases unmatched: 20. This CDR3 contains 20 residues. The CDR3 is CATSSAPGQGENSRYNEQFF. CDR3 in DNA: TGTGCCACCAGTTCAGCCCCTGGACAGGGGGAAAATAGCAGGTACAATGAGCAGTTCTTC.

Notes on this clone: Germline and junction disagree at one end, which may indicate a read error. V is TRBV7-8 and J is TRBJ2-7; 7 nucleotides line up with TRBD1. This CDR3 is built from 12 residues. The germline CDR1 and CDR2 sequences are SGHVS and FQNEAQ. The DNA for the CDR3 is TGTGCCAGCAGGTTAGGGGGCGACGAGCAGTACTTC. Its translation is CASRLGGDEQYF. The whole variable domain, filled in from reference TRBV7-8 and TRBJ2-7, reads GAGVSQSPRYKVAKRGQDVALRCDPISGHVSLFWYQQALGQGPEFLTYFQNEAQLDKSGLPSDRFFAERPEGSVSTLKIQRTQQEDSAVYLCASRLGGDEQYFGPGTRLTVT.

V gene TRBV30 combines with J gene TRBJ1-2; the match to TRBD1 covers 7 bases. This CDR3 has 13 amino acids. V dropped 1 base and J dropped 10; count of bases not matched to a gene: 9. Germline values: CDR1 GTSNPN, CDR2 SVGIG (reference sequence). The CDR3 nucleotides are TGTGCCTGGAGTGGCCGGACAGGAGGTATCTACACCTTC. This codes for CAWSGRTGGIYTF.

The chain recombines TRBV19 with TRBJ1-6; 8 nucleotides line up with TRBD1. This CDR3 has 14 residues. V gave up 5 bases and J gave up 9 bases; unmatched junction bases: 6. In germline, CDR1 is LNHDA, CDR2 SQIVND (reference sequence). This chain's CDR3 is CASSGQGPASPLHF. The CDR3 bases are TGTGCCAGTAGTGGACAGGGTCCTGCTTCACCCCTCCACTTT.

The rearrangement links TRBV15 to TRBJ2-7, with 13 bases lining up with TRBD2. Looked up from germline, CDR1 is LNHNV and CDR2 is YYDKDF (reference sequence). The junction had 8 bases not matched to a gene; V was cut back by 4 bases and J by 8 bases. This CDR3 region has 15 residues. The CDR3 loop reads CATSTRTSGSVKQYF. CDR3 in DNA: TGTGCCACCAGCACTCGGACTAGCGGGAGCGTGAAGCAGTACTTC.

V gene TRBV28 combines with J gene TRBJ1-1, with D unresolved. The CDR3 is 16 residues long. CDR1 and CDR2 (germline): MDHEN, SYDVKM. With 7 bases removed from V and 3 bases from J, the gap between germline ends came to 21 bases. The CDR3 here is CASTPDRGPGYTEAFF. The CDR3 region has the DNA TGTGCCAGCACCCCTGATCGGGGTCCCGGGTACACTGAAGCTTTCTTT.

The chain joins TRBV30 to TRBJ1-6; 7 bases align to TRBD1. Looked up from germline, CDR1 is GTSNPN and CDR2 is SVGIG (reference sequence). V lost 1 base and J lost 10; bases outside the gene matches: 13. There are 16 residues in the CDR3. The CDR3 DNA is TGTGCCTGGAGTGCCAAAACAGGGGCGAGTGGGTCACCCCTCCACTTT. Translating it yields CAWSAKTGASGSPLHF.

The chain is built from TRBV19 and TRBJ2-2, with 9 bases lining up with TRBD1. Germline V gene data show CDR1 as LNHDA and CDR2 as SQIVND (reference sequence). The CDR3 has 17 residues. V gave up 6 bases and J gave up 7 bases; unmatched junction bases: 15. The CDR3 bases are TGTGCCAGTAGCCCCCCGAGACCGGGACAGGGCCACGGGGAGCTGTTTTTT. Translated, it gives CASSPPRPGQGHGELFF.

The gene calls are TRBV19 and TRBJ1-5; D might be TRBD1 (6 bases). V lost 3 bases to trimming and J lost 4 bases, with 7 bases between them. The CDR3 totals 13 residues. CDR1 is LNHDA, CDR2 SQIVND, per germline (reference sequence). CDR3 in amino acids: CASSIGQNQPQHF. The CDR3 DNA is TGTGCCAGTAGTATCGGACAGAATCAGCCCCAGCATTTT.

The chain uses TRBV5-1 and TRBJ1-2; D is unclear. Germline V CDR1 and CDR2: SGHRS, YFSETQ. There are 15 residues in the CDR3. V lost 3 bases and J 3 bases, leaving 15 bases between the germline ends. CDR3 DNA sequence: TGCGCCAGCAGCTCCACTATTTCGGGGTACTATGGCTACACCTTC. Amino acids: CASSSTISGYYGYTF.

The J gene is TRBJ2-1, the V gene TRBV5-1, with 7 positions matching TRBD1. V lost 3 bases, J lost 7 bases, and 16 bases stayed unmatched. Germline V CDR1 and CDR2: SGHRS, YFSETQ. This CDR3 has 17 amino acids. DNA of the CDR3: TGCGCCAGCAGCTGCTACAGGGACAGAGCGGACTGTAATGAGCAGTTCTTC. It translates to CASSCYRDRADCNEQFF.

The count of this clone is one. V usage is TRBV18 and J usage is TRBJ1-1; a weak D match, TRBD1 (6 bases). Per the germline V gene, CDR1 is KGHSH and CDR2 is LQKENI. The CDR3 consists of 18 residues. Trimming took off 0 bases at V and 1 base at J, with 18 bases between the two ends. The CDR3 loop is CASSPPPGTTGPNTEAFF. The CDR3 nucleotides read TGTGCCAGCTCACCACCCCCCGGCACGACAGGTCCGAACACTGAAGCTTTCTTT.

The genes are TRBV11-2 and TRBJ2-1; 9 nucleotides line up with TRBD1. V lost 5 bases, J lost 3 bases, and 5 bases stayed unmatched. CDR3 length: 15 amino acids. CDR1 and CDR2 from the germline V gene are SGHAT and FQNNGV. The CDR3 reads CASSAGTGIYNEQFF. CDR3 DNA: TGTGCCAGCAGCGCCGGGACAGGGATCTACAATGAGCAGTTCTTC. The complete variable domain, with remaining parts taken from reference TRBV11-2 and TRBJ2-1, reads EAGVAQSPRYKIIEKRQSVAFWCNPISGHATLYWYQQILGQGPKLLIQFQNNGVVDDSQLPKDRFSAERLKGVDSTLKIQPAKLEDSAVYLCASSAGTGIYNEQFFGPGTRLTVL.

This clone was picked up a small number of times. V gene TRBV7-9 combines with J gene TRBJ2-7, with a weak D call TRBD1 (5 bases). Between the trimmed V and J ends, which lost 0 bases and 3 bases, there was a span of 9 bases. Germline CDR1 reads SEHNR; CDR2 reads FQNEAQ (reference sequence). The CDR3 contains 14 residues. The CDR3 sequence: CASSLARTYYEQYF. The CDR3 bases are TGTGCCAGCAGCTTAGCCCGGACATACTACGAGCAGTACTTC. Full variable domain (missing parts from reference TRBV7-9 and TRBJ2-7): DTGVSQNPRHKITKRGQNVTFRCDPISEHNRLYWYRQTLGQGPEFLTYFQNEAQLEKSRLLSDRFSAERPKGSFSTLEIQRTEQGDSAMYLCASSLARTYYEQYFGPGTRLTVT.

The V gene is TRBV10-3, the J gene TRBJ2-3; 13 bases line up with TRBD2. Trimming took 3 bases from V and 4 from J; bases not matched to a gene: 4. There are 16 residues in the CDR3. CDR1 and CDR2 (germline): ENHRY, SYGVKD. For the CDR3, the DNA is TGTGCCATCAGTGACGGACTAGCGGGAGCATCAGATACGCAGTATTTT. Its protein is CAISDGLAGASDTQYF.

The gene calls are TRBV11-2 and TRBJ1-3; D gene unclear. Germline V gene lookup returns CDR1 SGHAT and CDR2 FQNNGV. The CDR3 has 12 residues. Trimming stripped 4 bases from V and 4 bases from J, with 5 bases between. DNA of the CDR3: TGTGCCAGCAGCTATCTAGGAAACACCATATATTTT. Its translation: CASSYLGNTIYF.

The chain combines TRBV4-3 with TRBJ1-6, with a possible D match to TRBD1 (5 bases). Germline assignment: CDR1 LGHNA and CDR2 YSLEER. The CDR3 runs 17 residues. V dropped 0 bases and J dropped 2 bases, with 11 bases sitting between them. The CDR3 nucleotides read TGCGCCAGCAGCCAAGATCGGGCAGGGACCTATAATTCACCCCTCCACTTT. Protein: CASSQDRAGTYNSPLHF.

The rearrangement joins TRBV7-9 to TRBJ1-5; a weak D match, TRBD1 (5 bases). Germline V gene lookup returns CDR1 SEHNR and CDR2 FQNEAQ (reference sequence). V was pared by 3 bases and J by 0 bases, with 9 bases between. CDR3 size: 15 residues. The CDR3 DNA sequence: TGTGCCAGCAGCTTTGACAGAAATAGCAATCAGCCCCAGCATTTT. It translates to CASSFDRNSNQPQHF.

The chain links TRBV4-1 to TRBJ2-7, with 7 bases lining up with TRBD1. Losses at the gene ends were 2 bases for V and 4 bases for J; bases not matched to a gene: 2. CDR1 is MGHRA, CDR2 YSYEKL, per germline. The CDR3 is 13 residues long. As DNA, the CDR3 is TGCGCCAGCAGCCAACCGACAGGGTACGAGCAGTACTTC. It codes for CASSQPTGYEQYF.

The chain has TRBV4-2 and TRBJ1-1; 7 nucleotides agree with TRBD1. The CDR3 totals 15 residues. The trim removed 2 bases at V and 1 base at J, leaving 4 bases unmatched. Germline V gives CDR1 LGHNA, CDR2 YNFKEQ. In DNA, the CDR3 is TGTGCCAGCAGCCAATCGGGACAGCAGAACACTGAAGCTTTCTTT. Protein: CASSQSGQQNTEAFF.